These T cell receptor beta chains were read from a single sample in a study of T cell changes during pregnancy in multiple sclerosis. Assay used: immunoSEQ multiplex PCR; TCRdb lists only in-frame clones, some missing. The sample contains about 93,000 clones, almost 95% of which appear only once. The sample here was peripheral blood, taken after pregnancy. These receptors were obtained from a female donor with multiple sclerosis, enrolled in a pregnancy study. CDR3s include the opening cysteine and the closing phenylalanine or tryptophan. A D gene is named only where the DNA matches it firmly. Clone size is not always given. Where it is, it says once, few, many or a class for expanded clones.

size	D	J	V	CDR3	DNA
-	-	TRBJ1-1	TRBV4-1	CASSQDGYTEAFF	TGCGCCAGCAGCCAAGACGGGTACACTGAAGCTTTCTTT
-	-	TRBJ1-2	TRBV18	CASSPGGIQVYGYTF	TGTGCCAGCTCACCAGGGGGGATTCAGGTCTATGGCTACACCTTC
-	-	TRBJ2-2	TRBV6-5	CASSYGASTGELFF	TGTGCCAGCAGTTACGGGGCATCGACCGGGGAGCTGTTTTTT
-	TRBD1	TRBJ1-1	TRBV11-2	CASNHPGTGYTEAFF	TGTGCCAGCAACCACCCCGGGACAGGGTACACTGAAGCTTTCTTT
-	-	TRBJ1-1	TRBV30	CAWRPQGTEAFF	TGTGCCTGGCGCCCACAGGGTACTGAAGCTTTCTTT
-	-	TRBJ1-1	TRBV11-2	CASSLPGGGANTEAFF	TGTGCCAGCAGCCTACCCGGGGGGGGCGCGAACACTGAAGCTTTCTTT
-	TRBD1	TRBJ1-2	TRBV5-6	CASSIGQAIYTF	TGTGCCAGCAGTATTGGACAGGCCATCTACACCTTC
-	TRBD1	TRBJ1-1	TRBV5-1	CASSFTSGGTEAFF	TGCGCCAGCAGCTTCACCTCAGGGGGAACTGAAGCTTTCTTT
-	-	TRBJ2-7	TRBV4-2	CASSQAGPGRYEQYF	TGTGCCAGCAGCCAAGCAGGGCCTGGCCGCTACGAGCAGTACTTC
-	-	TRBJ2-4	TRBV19	CASSIRRDIQYF	TGTGCCAGTAGTATTCGGAGGGACATTCAGTACTTC
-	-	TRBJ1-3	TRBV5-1	CASSLGQSGNTIYF	TGCGCCAGCAGCTTGGGACAGTCTGGAAACACCATATATTTT
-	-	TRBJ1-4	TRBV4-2	CASSQGGPNYATNEKLFF	TGTGCCAGCAGCCAAGGGGGGCCCAACTATGCAACTAATGAAAAACTGTTTTTT
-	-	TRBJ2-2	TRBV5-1	CASSLDPWKRTGELFF	TGCGCCAGCAGCTTGGATCCCTGGAAGCGGACCGGGGAGCTGTTTTTT
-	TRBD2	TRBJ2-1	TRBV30	CAWRLAGVSNEQFF	TGTGCCTGGAGACTAGCGGGAGTCTCCAATGAGCAGTTCTTC
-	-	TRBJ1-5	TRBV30	CAWSNGVNQPQHF	TGTGCCTGGAGCAACGGGGTGAATCAGCCCCAGCATTTT
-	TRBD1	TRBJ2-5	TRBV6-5	CATRKTGQIQETQYF	TGTGCCACCCGAAAAACGGGACAGATCCAAGAGACCCAGTACTTC
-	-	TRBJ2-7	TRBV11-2	CASSPQESYEQYF	TGTGCCAGCAGCCCACAGGAGTCCTACGAGCAGTACTTC
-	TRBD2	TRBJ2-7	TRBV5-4	CASSGQRGAAYEQYF	TGTGCCAGCAGCGGCCAGCGGGGGGCAGCCTACGAGCAGTACTTC
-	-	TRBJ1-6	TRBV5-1	CASSLGLTNSPLHF	TGCGCCAGCAGCTTGGGACTGACTAATTCACCCCTCCACTTT
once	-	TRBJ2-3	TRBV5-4	CASSFVTSTDTQYF	TGTGCCAGCAGCTTTGTTACTAGCACAGATACGCAGTATTTT
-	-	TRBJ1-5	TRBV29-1	CSVSVTGYNQPQHF	TGCAGCGTTTCCGTAACAGGCTACAATCAGCCCCAGCATTTT
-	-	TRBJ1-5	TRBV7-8	CASSTLTDGSPYSNQPQHF	TGTGCCAGCAGCACCCTGACAGATGGATCCCCGTATAGCAATCAGCCCCAGCATTTT
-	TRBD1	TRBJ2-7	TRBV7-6	CASSFGQGTYEQYF	TGTGCCAGCAGCTTCGGACAGGGGACCTACGAGCAGTACTTC
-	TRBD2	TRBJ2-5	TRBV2	CASRARGLGFETQYF	TGTGCCAGCAGGGCCAGAGGACTAGGATTTGAGACCCAGTACTTC
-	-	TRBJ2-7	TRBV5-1	CASSFNRETYEQYF	TGCGCCAGCAGCTTTAACAGGGAGACCTACGAGCAGTACTTC
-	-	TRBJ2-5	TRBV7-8	CASSLRTDQETQYF	TGTGCCAGCAGCTTAAGGACAGATCAAGAGACCCAGTACTTC
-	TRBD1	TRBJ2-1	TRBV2	CASSDPGQDNEQFF	TGTGCCAGCAGTGACCCGGGACAGGACAATGAGCAGTTCTTC
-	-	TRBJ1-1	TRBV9	CASSVGGGPQNTEAFF	TGTGCCAGCAGCGTAGGGGGGGGACCACAGAACACTGAAGCTTTCTTT
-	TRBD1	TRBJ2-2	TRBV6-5	CASSGPGQSTGELFF	TGTGCCAGCAGTGGACCGGGACAGAGCACCGGGGAGCTGTTTTTT
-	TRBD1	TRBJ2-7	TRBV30	CAWSGQGYEQYF	TGTGCCTGGAGTGGACAGGGGTACGAGCAGTACTTC
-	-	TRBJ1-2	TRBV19	CASSAFPTGYFLGGYTF	TGTGCCAGTAGTGCCTTCCCCACAGGGTATTTCCTCGGTGGCTACACCTTC
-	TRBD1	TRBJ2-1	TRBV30	CAWSVQGSSYNEQFF	TGTGCCTGGAGTGTACAGGGGAGCTCCTACAATGAGCAGTTCTTC
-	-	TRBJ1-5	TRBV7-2	CASSRSRVIGNQPQHF	TGTGCCAGCAGCAGGAGCAGGGTAATCGGCAATCAGCCCCAGCATTTT
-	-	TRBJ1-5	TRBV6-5	CAAGRQTSNQPQHF	TGTGCCGCGGGGCGGCAGACCAGCAATCAGCCCCAGCATTTT
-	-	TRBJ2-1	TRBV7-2	CASSFVHEQFF	TGTGCCAGCAGCTTCGTCCATGAGCAGTTCTTC
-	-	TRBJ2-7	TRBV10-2	CASSYRRGYEQYF	TGCGCCAGCAGCTACAGGAGGGGCTACGAGCAGTACTTC
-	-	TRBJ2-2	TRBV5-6	CASSLGGLHTGELFF	TGTGCCAGCAGCTTAGGCGGGCTCCACACCGGGGAGCTGTTTTTT
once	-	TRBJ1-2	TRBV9	CASSVGWRDGYTF	TGTGCCAGCAGCGTAGGCTGGAGGGATGGCTACACCTTC
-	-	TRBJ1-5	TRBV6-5	CASSYPKLSNQPQHF	TGTGCCAGCAGTTACCCGAAGCTTAGCAATCAGCCCCAGCATTTT
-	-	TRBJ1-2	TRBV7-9	CASSTYSYGYTF	TGTGCCAGCAGCACCTACAGCTATGGCTACACCTTC
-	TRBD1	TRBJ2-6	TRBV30	CAWSVSLFQGAGANVLTF	TGTGCCTGGAGTGTAAGTCTCTTCCAGGGGGCTGGGGCCAACGTCCTGACTTTC
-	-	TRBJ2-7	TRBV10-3	CAISDKMNGAYEQYF	TGTGCCATCAGTGACAAGATGAACGGTGCCTACGAGCAGTACTTC
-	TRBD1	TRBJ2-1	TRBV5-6	CASSLVERTGNYNEQFF	TGTGCCAGCAGCCTCGTTGAGAGGACAGGGAACTACAATGAGCAGTTCTTC
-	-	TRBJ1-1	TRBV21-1	CASSKEDSGAFF	TGTGCCAGCAGCAAAGAGGACAGTGGAGCTTTCTTT
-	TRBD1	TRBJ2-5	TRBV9	CASSVSGGETQYF	TGTGCCAGCAGCGTATCAGGGGGAGAGACCCAGTACTTC
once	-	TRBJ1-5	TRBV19	CASSPEYQPQHF	TGTGCCAGTAGTCCGGAGTACCAGCCCCAGCATTTT
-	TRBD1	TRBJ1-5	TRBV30	CAWSGERTGVQPQHF	TGTGCCTGGAGTGGGGAACGGACAGGGGTACAGCCCCAGCATTTT
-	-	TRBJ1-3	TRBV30	CAWSGSGNTIYF	TGTGCCTGGAGCGGGTCAGGAAACACCATATATTTT
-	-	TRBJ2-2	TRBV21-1	CASSPAGLAGGELFF	TGTGCCAGCAGCCCAGCGGGACTAGCGGGCGGGGAGCTGTTTTTT
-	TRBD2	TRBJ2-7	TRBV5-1	CASTVGTSGGSYEQYF	TGCGCCAGCACCGTAGGGACTAGCGGGGGGTCCTACGAGCAGTACTTC
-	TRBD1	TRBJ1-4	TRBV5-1	CASSSQGVGEKLFF	TGCGCCAGCAGCTCACAGGGGGTGGGTGAAAAACTGTTTTTT
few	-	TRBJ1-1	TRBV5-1	CASSLGFAGVNTEAFF	TGCGCCAGCAGCTTGGGTTTCGCGGGGGTAAACACTGAAGCTTTCTTT
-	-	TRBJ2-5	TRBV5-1	CASSYNAQETQYF	TGCGCCAGCAGTTACAACGCCCAAGAGACCCAGTACTTC
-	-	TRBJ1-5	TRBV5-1	CASSLAQGNQPQHF	TGCGCCAGCAGCTTGGCACAGGGCAATCAGCCCCAGCATTTT
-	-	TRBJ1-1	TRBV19	CASSGRAGDTEAFF	TGTGCCAGTAGTGGAAGGGCGGGGGACACTGAAGCTTTCTTT
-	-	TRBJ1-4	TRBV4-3	CASSQEWAQGNEKLFF	TGCGCCAGCAGCCAAGAATGGGCTCAGGGTAATGAAAAACTGTTTTTT
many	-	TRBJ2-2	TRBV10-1	CASSRPSPQGTGELFF	TGCGCCAGCAGTCGGCCCAGCCCCCAGGGCACCGGGGAGCTGTTTTTT
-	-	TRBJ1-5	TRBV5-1	CASSLGSGSRANQPQHF	TGCGCCAGCAGCTTGGGGTCTGGGAGCAGAGCTAATCAGCCCCAGCATTTT
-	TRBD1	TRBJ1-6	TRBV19	CASSWTGENNSPLHF	TGTGCCAGTAGTTGGACAGGCGAAAATAATTCACCCCTCCACTTT
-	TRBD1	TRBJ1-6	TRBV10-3	CATRDRDLAPLHF	TGTGCCACCCGGGACAGGGACCTTGCACCCCTCCACTTT